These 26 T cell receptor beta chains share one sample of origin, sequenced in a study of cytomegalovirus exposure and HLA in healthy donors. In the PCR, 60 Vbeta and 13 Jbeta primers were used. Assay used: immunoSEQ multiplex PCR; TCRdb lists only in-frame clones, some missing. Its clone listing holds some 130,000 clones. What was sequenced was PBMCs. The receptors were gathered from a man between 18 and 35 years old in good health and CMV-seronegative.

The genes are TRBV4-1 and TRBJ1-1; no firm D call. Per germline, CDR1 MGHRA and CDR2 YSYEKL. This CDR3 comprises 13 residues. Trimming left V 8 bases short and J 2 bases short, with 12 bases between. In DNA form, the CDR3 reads TGCGCCAGCGGAGACGGAGCAAACACTGAAGCTTTCTTT. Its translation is CASGDGANTEAFF.

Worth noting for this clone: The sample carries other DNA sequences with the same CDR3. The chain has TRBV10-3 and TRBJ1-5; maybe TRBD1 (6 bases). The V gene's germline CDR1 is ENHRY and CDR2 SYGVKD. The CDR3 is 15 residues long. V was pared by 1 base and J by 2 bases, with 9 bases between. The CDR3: CAISEFRGGNQPQHF. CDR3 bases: TGTGCCATCAGTGAGTTCAGGGGTGGCAATCAGCCCCAGCATTTT.

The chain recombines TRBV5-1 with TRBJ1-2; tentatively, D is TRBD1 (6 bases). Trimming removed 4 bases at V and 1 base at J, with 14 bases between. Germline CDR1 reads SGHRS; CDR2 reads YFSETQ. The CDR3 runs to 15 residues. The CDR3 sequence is CASSPGQTLNYGYTF. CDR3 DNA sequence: TGCGCCAGCAGCCCTGGACAGACTCTTAACTATGGCTACACCTTC.

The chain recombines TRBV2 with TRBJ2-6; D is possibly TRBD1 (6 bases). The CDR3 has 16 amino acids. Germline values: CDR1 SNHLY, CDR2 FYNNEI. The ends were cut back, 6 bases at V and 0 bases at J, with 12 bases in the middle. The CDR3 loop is CASRRTVSSGANVLTF. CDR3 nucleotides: TGTGCCAGCAGGAGGACAGTTTCCTCTGGGGCCAACGTCCTGACTTTC.

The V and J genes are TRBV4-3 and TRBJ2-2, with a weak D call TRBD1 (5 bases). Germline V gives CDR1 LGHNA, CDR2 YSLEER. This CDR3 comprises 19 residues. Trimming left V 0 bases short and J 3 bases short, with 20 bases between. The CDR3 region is CASSQDWAGPNRYTGELFF. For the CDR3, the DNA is TGCGCCAGCAGCCAAGATTGGGCAGGGCCAAACCGATACACCGGGGAGCTGTTTTTT.

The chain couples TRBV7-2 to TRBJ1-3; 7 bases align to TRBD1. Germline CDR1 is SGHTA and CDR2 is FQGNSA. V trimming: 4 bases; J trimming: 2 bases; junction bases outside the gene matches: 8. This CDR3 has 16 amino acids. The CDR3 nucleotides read TGTGCCAGCAGCTCATGGACAGGCAGGGCTGGAAACACCATATATTTT. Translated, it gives CASSSWTGRAGNTIYF.

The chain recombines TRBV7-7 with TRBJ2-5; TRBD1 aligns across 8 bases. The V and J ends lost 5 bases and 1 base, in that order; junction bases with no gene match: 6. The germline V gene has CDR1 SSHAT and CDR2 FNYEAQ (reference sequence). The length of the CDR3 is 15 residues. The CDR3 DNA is TGTGCCAGCAGCACGACAGGGGTTGGCCAAGAGACCCAGTACTTC. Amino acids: CASSTTGVGQETQYF. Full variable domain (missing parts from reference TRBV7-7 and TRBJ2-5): GAGVSQSPRYKVTKRGQDVTLRCDPISSHATLYWYQQALGQGPEFLTYFNYEAQPDKSGLPSDRFSAERPEGSISTLTIQRTEQRDSAMYRCASSTTGVGQETQYFGPGTRLLVL.

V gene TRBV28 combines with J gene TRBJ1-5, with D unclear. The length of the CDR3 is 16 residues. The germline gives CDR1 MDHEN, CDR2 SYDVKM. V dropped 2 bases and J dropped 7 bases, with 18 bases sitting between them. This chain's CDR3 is CASSLGVWAGSQPQHF. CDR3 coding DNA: TGTGCCAGCAGTTTAGGCGTCTGGGCTGGATCGCAGCCCCAGCATTTT.

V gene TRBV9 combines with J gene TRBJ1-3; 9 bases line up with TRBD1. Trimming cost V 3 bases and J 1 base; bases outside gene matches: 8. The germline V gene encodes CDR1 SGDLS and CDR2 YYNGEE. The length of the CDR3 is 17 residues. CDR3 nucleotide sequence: TGTGCCAGCAGCGGAGGAGACAGGGGGAAGTCTGGAAACACCATATATTTT. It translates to CASSGGDRGKSGNTIYF.

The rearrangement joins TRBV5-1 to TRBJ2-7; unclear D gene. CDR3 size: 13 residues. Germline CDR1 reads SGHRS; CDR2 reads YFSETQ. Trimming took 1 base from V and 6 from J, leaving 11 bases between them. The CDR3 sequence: CASSLITATEQYF. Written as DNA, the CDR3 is TGCGCCAGCAGCTTGATAACAGCCACCGAGCAGTACTTC.

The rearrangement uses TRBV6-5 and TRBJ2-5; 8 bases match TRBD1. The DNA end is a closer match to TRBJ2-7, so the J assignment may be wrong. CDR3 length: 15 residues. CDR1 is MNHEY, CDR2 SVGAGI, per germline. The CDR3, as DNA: TGTGCCAGCAGTTACTCCGGGACAGGCTTCTACGAGCAGTACTTC. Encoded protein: CASSYSGTGFYEQYF.

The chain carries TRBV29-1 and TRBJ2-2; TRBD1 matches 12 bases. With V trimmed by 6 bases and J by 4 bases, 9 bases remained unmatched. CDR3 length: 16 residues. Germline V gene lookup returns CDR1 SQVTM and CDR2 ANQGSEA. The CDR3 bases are TGCAGCGTATCTGGGGGGACAGGGGGCTTCACCGGGGAGCTGTTTTTT. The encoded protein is CSVSGGTGGFTGELFF.

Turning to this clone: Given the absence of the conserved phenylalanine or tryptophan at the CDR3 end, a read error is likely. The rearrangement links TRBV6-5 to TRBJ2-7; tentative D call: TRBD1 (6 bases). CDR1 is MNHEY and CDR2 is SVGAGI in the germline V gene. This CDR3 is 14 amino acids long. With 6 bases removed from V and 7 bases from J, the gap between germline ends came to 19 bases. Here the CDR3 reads CASSPGGSMREQYL. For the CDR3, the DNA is TGTGCCAGCAGCCCTGGGGGCTCCATGAGGGAGCAGTACCTC.

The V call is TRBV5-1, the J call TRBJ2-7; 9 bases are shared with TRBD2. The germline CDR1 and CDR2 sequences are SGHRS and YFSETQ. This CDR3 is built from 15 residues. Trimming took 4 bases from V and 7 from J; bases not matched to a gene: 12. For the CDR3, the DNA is TGCGCCAGCAGCCATGGGACTAGCAGAACTCGTGAGCAGTACTTC. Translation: CASSHGTSRTREQYF.

Here the CDR3 reads CASSSARGPNTEAFF. CDR3 DNA: TGTGCCAGCAGCTCCGCACGAGGTCCGAACACTGAAGCTTTCTTT. This chain joins TRBV7-3 and TRBJ1-1; D gene uncertain. Per germline, CDR1 SGHTA and CDR2 FQGTGA. V was shortened by 4 bases and J by 1 base, with 13 bases between the two germline ends. The CDR3 spans 15 residues.

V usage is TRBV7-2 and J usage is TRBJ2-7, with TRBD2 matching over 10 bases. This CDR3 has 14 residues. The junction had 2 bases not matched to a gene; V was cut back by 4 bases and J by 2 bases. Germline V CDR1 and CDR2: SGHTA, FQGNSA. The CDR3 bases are TGTGCCAGCAGCTGGACTAGCGGCGCCTACGAGCAGTACTTC. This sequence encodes CASSWTSGAYEQYF.

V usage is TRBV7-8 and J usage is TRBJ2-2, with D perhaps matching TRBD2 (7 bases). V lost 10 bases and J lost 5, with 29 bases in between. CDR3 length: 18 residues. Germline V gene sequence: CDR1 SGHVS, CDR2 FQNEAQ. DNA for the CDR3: TGTGCCACCACCTCCCGTACGTGGGGGGCGGGGGAAACCGGGGAGCTGTTTTTT. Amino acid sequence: CATTSRTWGAGETGELFF.

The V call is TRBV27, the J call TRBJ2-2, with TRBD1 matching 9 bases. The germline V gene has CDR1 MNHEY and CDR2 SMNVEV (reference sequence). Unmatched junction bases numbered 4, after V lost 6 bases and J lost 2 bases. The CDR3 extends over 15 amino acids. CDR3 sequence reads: CASRRDRVNTGELFF. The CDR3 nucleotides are TGTGCCAGCAGAAGGGACAGGGTTAACACCGGGGAGCTGTTTTTT.

CDR3 sequence (DNA): TGTGCCAGCAGTGGGTCCCGGGAGCAGTTCTTC. It yields the protein CASSGSREQFF. V is TRBV2 and J is TRBJ2-1; D remains unclear. V lost 4 bases and J lost 10, with 8 bases in between. Germline assignment: CDR1 SNHLY and CDR2 FYNNEI. CDR3 length: 11 amino acids. Drawing the rest from reference TRBV2 and TRBJ2-1, the complete variable domain is EPEVTQTPSHQVTQMGQEVILRCVPISNHLYFYWYRQILGQKVEFLVSFYNNEISEKSEIFDDQFSVERPDGSNFTLKIRSTKLEDSAMYFCASSGSREQFFGPGTRLTVL.

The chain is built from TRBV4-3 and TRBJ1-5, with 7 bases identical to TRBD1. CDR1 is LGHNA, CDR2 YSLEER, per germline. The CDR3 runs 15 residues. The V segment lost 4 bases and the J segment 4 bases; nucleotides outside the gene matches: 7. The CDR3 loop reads CASSLGTALNQPQHF. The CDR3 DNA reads TGCGCCAGCAGCCTAGGGACAGCCTTAAATCAGCCCCAGCATTTT.

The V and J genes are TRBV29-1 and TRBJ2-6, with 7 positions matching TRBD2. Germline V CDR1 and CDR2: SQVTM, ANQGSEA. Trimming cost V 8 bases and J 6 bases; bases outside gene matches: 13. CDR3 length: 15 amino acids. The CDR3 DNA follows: TGCAGCACCCGATCGGGGGGTTCGTCGGCCAACGTCCTGACTTTC. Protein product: CSTRSGGSSANVLTF.

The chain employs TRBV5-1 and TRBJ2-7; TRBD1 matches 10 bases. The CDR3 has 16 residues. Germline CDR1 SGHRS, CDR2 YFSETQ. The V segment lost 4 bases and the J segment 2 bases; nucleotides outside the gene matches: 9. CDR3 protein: CASSADRGRVAYEQYF. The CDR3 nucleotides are TGCGCCAGCAGCGCCGACAGGGGGCGGGTAGCCTACGAGCAGTACTTC. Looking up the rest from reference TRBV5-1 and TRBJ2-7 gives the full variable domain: KAGVTQTPRYLIKTRGQQVTLSCSPISGHRSVSWYQQTPGQGLQFLFEYFSETQRNKGNFPGRFSGRQFSNSRSEMNVSTLELGDSALYLCASSADRGRVAYEQYFGPGTRLTVT.

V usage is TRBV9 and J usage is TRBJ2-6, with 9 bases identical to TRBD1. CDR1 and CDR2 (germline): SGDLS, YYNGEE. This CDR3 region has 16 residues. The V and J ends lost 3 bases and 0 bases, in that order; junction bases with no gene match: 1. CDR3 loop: CASSETGGSGANVLTF. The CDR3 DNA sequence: TGTGCCAGCAGCGAGACAGGGGGCTCTGGGGCCAACGTCCTGACTTTC.

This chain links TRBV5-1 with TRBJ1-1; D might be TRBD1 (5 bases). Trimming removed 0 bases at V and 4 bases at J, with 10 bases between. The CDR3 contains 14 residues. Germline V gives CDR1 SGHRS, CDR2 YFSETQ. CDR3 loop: CASSLVQGGTEAFF. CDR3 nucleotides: TGCGCCAGCAGCTTGGTCCAGGGAGGCACTGAAGCTTTCTTT.

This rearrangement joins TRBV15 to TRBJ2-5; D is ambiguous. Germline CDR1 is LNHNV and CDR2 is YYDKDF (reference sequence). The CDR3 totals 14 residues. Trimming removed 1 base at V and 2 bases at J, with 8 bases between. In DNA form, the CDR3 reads TGTGCCACCAGCAGAGGTGGCAGGCAAGAGACCCAGTACTTC. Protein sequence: CATSRGGRQETQYF.

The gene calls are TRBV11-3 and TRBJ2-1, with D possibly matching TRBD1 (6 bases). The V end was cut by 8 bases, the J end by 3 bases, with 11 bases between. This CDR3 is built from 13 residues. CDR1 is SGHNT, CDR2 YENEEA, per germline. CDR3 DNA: TGTGCCAGCGCTACAGGGAGCTACAATGAGCAGTTCTTC. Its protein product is CASATGSYNEQFF.